This passage covers 11 T cell receptor beta chains from one sample sequenced in a study of blood T cell repertoires in COVID-19. Libraries were prepared by immunoSEQ multiplex PCR; TCRdb keeps only in-frame clonotypes and omits some of them. The repertoire consists of approximately 150,000 clones, with 84% occurring once and the leading ten covering 2.5% to 3%. The material sequenced was peripheral blood. These TCRs come from a woman older than 75 with COVID-19, enrolled during active disease.

This clone was seen a few times. The J gene is TRBJ1-1, the V gene TRBV6-2 or TRBV6-3; D possibly corresponds to TRBD1 (5 bases). V was cut by 0 bases and J by 10 bases, with 9 bases left in between. The germline gives CDR1 MNHEY, CDR2 SVGEGT. This CDR3 contains 12 residues. The CDR3 DNA reads TGTGCCAGCAGTTACTCGACGGGGGGAGCTTTCTTT. Translating it yields CASSYSTGGAFF.

The chain recombines TRBV4-1 with TRBJ2-1; 9 positions match TRBD2. In germline, CDR1 is MGHRA, CDR2 YSYEKL. J was trimmed by 7 bases and V by 1 base; bases with no gene match: 5. The CDR3 totals 15 residues. The CDR3 nucleotides are TGCGCCAGCAGCCAAGGTGCGGGAGGGTGGAATGAGCAGTTCTTC. Protein sequence: CASSQGAGGWNEQFF.

This clone was seen only a few times. The genes are TRBV12-3 or TRBV12-4 and TRBJ2-7; D uncertain. Trimming stripped 1 base from V and 3 bases from J, with 7 bases between. The CDR3 covers 13 residues. This chain's CDR3 is CASSLVSNYEQYF. The CDR3 bases are TGTGCCAGCAGTTTAGTGTCAAACTACGAGCAGTACTTC.

The V call is TRBV15, the J call TRBJ2-7; 12 bases agree with TRBD2. CDR3 length: 19 amino acids. V lost 0 bases and J lost 6; bases outside the gene matches: 15. The germline gives CDR1 LNHNV, CDR2 YYDKDF (reference sequence). CDR3 coding DNA: TGTGCCACCAGCAGAGATTCCCCCTTTGCACTAGCGGGAGGAGGCGAGCAGTACTTC. This sequence encodes CATSRDSPFALAGGGEQYF.

The chain combines TRBV30 with TRBJ1-4; TRBD1 is a possible D gene (6 bases). The CDR3 sequence is 13 residues long. CDR1 GTSNPN and CDR2 SVGIG come from the germline V gene (reference sequence). V lost 4 bases and J lost 3, with 9 bases in between. CDR3 loop: CAWNGGPNEKLFF. CDR3 nucleotide sequence: TGTGCCTGGAACGGGGGGCCTAATGAAAAACTGTTTTTT.

The chain recombines TRBV6-5 with TRBJ1-5; perhaps TRBD1 as D (6 bases). The CDR3 extends over 15 amino acids. V lost 2 bases, J lost 9 bases, and 17 bases lay in between. From germline, CDR1 is MNHEY and CDR2 SVGAGI. The CDR3 reads CASSYEQGDFWPQHF. The CDR3 DNA reads as TGTGCCAGCAGTTACGAACAGGGTGATTTCTGGCCCCAGCATTTT.

The rearrangement links TRBV6-6 to TRBJ2-3; 9 bases map to TRBD2. Germline lookup yields CDR1 MNHNY and CDR2 SVGAGI (reference sequence). The CDR3 sequence is 14 residues long. V lost 6 bases and J lost 7; bases outside the gene matches: 8. CDR3 sequence: CASRASGNSYTQYF. As DNA, the CDR3 is TGTGCCAGCAGGGCTAGCGGGAATTCATATACGCAGTATTTT.

This clone appeared a few times. The J gene is TRBJ2-2, the V gene TRBV2; D not certain. Between the trimmed V and J ends, which lost 6 bases and 1 base, there was a span of 3 bases. The CDR3 loop spans 12 amino acids. CDR1 and CDR2 (germline): SNHLY, FYNNEI. The CDR3 DNA reads TGTGCCAGCAGCCAGAACACCGGGGAGCTGTTTTTT. Protein sequence: CASSQNTGELFF.

The rearrangement joins TRBV4-1 to TRBJ2-1; D is possibly TRBD2 (6 bases). The CDR3 runs 13 residues. Germline values: CDR1 MGHRA, CDR2 YSYEKL. V gave up 4 bases and J gave up 12 bases, with 16 bases separating them. The CDR3 loop reads CASSPGPVGGQFF. DNA of the CDR3: TGCGCCAGCAGCCCGGGTCCCGTGGGGGGGCAGTTCTTC.

V is TRBV6-1 and J is TRBJ1-2; the D gene is possibly TRBD1 (5 bases). The CDR3 sequence is 13 residues long. The V gene lost 5 bases and the J gene lost 8 bases, with 15 bases spanning the gap. Germline CDR1 and CDR2: MNHNS and SASEGT. The DNA of the CDR3 is TGTGCCAGCAGTCTCGCCGGGGGTGCAGGCTACACCTTC. Protein product: CASSLAGGAGYTF.

The gene calls are TRBV7-8 and TRBJ1-2, with D hard to call. Germline V CDR1 and CDR2: SGHVS, FQNEAQ. The CDR3 is 14 amino acids. The ends were cut back, 0 bases at V and 4 bases at J, with 9 bases in the middle. CDR3: CASSLAGQSYGYTF. CDR3 nucleotides: TGTGCCAGCAGCTTAGCCGGTCAAAGCTATGGCTACACCTTC. Complete variable domain (other parts from reference TRBV7-8 and TRBJ1-2): GAGVSQSPRYKVAKRGQDVALRCDPISGHVSLFWYQQALGQGPEFLTYFQNEAQLDKSGLPSDRFFAERPEGSVSTLKIQRTQQEDSAVYLCASSLAGQSYGYTFGSGTRLTVV.